This TCR beta chain came from a study of T cell responses to AZD1222 COVID-19 vaccine. Germline V lookup: CDR1 SGHKS, CDR2 YYEKEE (reference sequence). CDR3 length: 12 amino acids. Trimming shortened V by 4 bases and J by 5 bases, and 8 bases separated the two germline ends. Repertoires were generated with immunoSEQ multiplex PCR, while TCRdb's copy carries only in-frame clones and drops some. Of about 110,000 clones in the sample, about 86% were seen once. This TCR was recovered from an adult in good health. The chain has TRBV5-5 and TRBJ2-3, with D unclear. Sequencing was performed on peripheral blood, taken on day 0 of AZD1222 vaccination. CDR3 protein: CASSTALDTQYF. CDR3 coding DNA: TGTGCCAGCAGCACAGCTCTAGATACGCAGTATTTT.